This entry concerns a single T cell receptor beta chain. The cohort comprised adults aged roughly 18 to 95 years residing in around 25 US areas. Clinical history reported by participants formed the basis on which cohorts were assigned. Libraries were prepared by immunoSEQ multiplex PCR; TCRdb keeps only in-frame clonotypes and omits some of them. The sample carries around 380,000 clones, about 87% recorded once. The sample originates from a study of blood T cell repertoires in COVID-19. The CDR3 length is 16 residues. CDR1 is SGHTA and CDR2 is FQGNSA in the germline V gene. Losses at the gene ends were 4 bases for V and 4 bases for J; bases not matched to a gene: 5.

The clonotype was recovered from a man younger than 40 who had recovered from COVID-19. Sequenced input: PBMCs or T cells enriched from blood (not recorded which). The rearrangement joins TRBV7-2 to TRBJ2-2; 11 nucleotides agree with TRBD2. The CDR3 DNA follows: TGTGCCAGCAGCTCTTTAGCGGGGGGGCCCACCGGGGAGCTGTTTTTT. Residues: CASSSLAGGPTGELFF.